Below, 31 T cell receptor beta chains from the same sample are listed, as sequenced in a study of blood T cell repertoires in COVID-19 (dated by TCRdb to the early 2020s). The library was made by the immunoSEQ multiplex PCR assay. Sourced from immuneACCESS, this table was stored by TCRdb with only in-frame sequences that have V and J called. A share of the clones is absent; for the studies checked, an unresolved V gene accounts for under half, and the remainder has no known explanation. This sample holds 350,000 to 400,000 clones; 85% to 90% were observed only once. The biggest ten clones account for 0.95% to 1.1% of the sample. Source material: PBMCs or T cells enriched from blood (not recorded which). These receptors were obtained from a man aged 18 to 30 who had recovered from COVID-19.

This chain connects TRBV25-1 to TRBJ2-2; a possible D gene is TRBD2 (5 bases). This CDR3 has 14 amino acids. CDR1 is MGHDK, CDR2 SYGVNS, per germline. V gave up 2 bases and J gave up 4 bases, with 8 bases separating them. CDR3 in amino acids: CASSEGSPTGELFF. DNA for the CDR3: TGTGCCAGCAGTGAAGGGAGTCCCACCGGGGAGCTGTTTTTT. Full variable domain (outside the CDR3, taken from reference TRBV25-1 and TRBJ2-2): EADIYQTPRYLVIGTGKKITLECSQTMGHDKMYWYQQDPGMELHLIHYSYGVNSTEKGDLSSESTVSRIRTEHFPLTLESARPSHTSQYLCASSEGSPTGELFFGEGSRLTVL.

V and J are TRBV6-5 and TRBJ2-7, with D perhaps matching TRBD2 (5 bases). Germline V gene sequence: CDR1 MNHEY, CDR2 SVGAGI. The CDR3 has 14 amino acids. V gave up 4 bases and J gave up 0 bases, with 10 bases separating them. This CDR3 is CASSSSGFSYEQYF. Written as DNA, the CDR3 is TGTGCCAGCAGTTCGTCGGGGTTCTCCTACGAGCAGTACTTC.

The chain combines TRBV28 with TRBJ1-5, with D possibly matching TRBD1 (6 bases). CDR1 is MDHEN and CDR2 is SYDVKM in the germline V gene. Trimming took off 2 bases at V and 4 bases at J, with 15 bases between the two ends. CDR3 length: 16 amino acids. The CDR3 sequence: CASSLSPDRINQPQHF. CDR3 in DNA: TGTGCCAGCAGTTTAAGCCCGGACAGAATAAATCAGCCCCAGCATTTT.

DNA of the CDR3: TGTGCCAGTAGTATAGCCCATTTAACCGGAGCGGGGGACAATGAGCAGTTCTTC. Protein product: CASSIAHLTGAGDNEQFF. This chain links TRBV19 with TRBJ2-1; TRBD2 aligns across 8 bases. The length of the CDR3 is 18 residues. Trimming removed 1 base from V and 5 bases from J; junction bases left unmatched: 13. CDR1 and CDR2 (germline): LNHDA, SQIVND (reference sequence).

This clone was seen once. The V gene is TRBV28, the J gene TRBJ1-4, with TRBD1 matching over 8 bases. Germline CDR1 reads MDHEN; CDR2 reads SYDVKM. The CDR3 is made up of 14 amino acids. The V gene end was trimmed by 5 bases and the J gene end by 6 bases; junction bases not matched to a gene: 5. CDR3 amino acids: CASSTQGADEKLFF. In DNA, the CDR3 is TGTGCCAGCAGTACGCAGGGGGCGGATGAAAAACTGTTTTTT.

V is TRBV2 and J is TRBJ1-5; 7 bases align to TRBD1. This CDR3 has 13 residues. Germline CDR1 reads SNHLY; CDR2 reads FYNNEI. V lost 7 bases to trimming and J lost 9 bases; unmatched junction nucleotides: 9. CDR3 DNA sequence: TGTGCCAGCAAGGACAGGCTAGAGGGGCCCCAGCATTTT. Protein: CASKDRLEGPQHF.

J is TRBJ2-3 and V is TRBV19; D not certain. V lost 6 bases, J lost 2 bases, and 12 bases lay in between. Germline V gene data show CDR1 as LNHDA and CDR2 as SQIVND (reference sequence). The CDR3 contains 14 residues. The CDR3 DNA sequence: TGTGCCAGTAGCCAGACTCGTCCCACAGATACGCAGTATTTT. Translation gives CASSQTRPTDTQYF.

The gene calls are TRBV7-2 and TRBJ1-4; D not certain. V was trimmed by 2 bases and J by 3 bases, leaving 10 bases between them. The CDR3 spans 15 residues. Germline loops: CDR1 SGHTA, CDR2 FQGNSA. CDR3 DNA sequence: TGTGCCAGCAGCTTATTGGCTGGCCCTAATGAAAAACTGTTTTTT. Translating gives CASSLLAGPNEKLFF. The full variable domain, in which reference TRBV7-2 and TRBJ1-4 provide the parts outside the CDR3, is GAGVSQSPSNKVTEKGKDVELRCDPISGHTALYWYRQSLGQGLEFLIYFQGNSAPDKSGLPSDRFSAERTGGSVSTLTIQRTQQEDSAVYLCASSLLAGPNEKLFFGSGTQLSVL.

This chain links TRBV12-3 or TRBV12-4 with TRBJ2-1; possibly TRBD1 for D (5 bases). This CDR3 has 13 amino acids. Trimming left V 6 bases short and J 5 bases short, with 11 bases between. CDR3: CASRVTGDNEQFF. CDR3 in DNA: TGTGCCAGCAGAGTAACAGGAGACAATGAGCAGTTCTTC.

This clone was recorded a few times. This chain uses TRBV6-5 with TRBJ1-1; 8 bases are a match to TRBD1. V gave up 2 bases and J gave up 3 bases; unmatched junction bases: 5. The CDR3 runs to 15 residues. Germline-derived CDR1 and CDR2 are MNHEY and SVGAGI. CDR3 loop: CASSYTTGEDTEAFF. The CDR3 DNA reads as TGTGCCAGCAGTTACACGACAGGGGAGGACACTGAAGCTTTCTTT.

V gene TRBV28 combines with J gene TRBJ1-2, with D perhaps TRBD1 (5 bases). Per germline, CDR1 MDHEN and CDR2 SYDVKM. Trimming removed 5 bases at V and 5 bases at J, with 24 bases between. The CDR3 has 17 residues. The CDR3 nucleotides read TGTGCCAGCAGTCCAACGGGCGGGGGGAAATTCTCATATGGCTACACCTTC. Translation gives CASSPTGGGKFSYGYTF.

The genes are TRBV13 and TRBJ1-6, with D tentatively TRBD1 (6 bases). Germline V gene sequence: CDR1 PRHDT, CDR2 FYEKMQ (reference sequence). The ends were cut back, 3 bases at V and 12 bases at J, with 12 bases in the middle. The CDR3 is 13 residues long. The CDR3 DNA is TGTGCCAGCAGCTTGGACAGTCCAATACCCCTCCACTTT. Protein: CASSLDSPIPLHF. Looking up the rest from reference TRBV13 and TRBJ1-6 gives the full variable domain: AAGVIQSPRHLIKEKRETATLKCYPIPRHDTVYWYQQGPGQDPQFLISFYEKMQSDKGSIPDRFSAQQFSDYHSELNMSSLELGDSALYFCASSLDSPIPLHFGNGTRLTVT.

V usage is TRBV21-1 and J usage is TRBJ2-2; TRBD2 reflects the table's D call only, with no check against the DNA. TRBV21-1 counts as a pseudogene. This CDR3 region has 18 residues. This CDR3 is CASNPGLAGGGNTGELFF. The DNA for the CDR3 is TGTGCCAGCAACCCCGGGTTAGCGGGAGGGGGGAACACCGGGGAGCTGTTTTTT.

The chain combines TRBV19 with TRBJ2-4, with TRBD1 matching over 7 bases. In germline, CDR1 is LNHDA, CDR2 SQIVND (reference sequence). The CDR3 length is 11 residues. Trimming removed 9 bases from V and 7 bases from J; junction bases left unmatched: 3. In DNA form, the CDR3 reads TGTGCCAGCCCGACAGGGAACATTCAGTACTTC. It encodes CASPTGNIQYF.

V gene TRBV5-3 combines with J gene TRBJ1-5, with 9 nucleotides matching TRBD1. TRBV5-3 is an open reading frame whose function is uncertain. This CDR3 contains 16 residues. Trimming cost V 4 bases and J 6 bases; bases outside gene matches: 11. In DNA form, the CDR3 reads TGTGCCAGAAGCGTTCCGGGACAGGGAAGAGGTCAGCCCCAGCATTTT. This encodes CARSVPGQGRGQPQHF.

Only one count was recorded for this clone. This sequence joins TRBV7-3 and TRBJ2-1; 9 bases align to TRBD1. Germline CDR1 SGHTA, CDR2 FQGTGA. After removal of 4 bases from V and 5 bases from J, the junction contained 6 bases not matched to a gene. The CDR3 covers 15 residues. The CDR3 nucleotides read TGTGCCAGCAGCTCCTACAGGGGGCCGCACAATGAGCAGTTCTTC. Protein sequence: CASSSYRGPHNEQFF. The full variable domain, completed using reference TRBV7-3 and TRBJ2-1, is GAGVSQTPSNKVTEKGKYVELRCDPISGHTALYWYRQSLGQGPEFLIYFQGTGAADDSGLPNDRFFAVRPEGSVSTLKIQRTERGDSAVYLCASSSYRGPHNEQFFGPGTRLTVL.

Written as DNA, the CDR3 is TGTGCCAGCAGCTTAGGATCACTAGCCGGGGAGCTGTTTTTT. Translation: CASSLGSLAGELFF. The chain employs TRBV11-3 and TRBJ2-2, with D perhaps TRBD2 (5 bases). The V end was cut by 1 base, the J end by 6 bases, with 9 bases between. Germline-derived CDR1 and CDR2 are SGHNT and YENEEA. The CDR3 length is 14 residues.

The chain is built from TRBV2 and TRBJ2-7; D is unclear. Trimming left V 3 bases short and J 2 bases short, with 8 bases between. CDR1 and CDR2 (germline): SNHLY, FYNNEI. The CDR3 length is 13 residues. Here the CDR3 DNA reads TGTGCCAGCAGTGACAGTAAAACCTACGAGCAGTACTTC. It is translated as CASSDSKTYEQYF.

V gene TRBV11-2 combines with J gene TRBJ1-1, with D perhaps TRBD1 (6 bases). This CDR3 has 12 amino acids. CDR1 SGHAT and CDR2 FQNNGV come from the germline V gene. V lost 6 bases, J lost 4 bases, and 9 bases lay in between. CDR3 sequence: CASRLQGTEAFF. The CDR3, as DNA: TGTGCCAGCAGGCTACAGGGCACTGAAGCTTTCTTT.

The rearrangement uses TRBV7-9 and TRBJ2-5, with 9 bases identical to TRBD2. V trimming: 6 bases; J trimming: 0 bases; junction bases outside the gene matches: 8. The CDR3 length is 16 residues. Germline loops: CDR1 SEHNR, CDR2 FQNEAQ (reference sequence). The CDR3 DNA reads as TGTGCCAGCAGACCTAGCGGGGCACGGTACCAAGAGACCCAGTACTTC. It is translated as CASRPSGARYQETQYF.

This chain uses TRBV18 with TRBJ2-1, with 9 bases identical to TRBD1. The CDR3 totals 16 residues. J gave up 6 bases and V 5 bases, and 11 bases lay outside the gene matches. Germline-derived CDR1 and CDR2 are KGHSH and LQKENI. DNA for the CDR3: TGTGCCAGCTCATCTTCCGGGACAGGGTCCGCCAATGAGCAGTTCTTC. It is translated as CASSSSGTGSANEQFF. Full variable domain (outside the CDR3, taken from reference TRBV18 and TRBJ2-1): NAGVMQNPRHLVRRRGQEARLRCSPMKGHSHVYWYRQLPEEGLKFMVYLQKENIIDESGMPKERFSAEFPKEGPSILRIQQVVRGDSAAYFCASSSSGTGSANEQFFGPGTRLTVL.

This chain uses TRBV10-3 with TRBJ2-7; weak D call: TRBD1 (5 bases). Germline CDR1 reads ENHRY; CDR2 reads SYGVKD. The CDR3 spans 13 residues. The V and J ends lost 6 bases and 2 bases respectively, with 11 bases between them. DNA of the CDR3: TGTGCCATCAGATCGGACACCGCCTACGAGCAGTACTTC. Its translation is CAIRSDTAYEQYF.

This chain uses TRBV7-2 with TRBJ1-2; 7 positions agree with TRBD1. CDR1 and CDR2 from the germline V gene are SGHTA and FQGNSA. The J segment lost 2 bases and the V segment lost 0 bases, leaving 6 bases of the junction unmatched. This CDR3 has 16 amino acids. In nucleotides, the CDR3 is TGTGCCAGCAGCTTAGCTCTAACAGGGGTAAACTATGGCTACACCTTC. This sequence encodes CASSLALTGVNYGYTF.

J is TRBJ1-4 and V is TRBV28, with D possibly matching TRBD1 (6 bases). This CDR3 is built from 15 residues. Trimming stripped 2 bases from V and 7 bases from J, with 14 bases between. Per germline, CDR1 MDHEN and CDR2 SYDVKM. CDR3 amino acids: CASSLRTGLSEKLFF. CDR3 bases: TGTGCCAGCAGTTTACGAACAGGGTTAAGTGAAAAACTGTTTTTT.

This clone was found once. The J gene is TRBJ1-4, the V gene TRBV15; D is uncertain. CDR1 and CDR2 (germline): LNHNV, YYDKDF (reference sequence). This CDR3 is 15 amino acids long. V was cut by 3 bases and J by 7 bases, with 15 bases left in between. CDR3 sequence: CATSRGDKAGEKLFF. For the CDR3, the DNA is TGTGCCACCAGCAGGGGAGACAAAGCGGGTGAAAAACTGTTTTTT.

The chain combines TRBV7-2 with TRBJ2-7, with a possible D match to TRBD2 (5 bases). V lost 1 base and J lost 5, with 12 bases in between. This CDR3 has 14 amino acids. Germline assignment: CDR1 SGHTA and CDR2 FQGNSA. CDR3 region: CASSLGTGLDEQYF. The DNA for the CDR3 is TGTGCCAGCAGCTTAGGGACGGGGTTGGACGAGCAGTACTTC.

The CDR3 reads CASREGSAGVGNEQFF. The CDR3 coding sequence is TGTGCCAGCCGGGAAGGGTCAGCGGGGGTGGGCAATGAGCAGTTCTTC. V usage is TRBV2 and J usage is TRBJ2-1; TRBD2 matches at 8 bases. This CDR3 is 16 amino acids long. After removal of 8 bases from V and 6 bases from J, the junction contained 15 bases not matched to a gene. Germline V gene data show CDR1 as SNHLY and CDR2 as FYNNEI.

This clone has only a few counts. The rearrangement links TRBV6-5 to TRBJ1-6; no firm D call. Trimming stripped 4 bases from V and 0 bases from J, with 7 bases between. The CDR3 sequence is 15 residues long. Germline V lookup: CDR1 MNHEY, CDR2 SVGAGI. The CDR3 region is CASSSSVSYNSPLHF. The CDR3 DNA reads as TGTGCCAGCAGTTCTTCCGTCTCCTATAATTCACCCCTCCACTTT.

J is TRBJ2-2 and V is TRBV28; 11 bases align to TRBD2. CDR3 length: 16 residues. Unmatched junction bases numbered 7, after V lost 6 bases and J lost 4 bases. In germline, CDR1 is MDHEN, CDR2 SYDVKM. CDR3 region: CASRDGTSGLTGELFF. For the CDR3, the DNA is TGTGCCAGCAGGGATGGGACTAGCGGCCTCACCGGGGAGCTGTTTTTT.

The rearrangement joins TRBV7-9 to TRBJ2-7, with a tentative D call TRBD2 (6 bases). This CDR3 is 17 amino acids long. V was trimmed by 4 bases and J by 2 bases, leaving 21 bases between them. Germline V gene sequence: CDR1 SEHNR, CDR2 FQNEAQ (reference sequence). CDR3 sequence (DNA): TGTGCCAGCAGCTCTCTGGTCGGGACTCAAATCCCCTACGAGCAGTACTTC. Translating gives CASSSLVGTQIPYEQYF.

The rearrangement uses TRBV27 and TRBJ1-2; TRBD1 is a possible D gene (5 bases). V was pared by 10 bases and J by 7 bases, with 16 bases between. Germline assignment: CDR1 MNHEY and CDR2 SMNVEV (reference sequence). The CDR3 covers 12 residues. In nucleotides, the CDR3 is TGTGCCATCTACCGGGCGGACACTGGCTACACCTTC. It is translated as CAIYRADTGYTF.